This passage covers 19 T cell receptor beta chains from one sample sequenced in a study of technical replicates of blood from several donors. Sequenced by immunoSEQ multiplex PCR; TCRdb stores in-frame clones only, minus some. The sample includes tens of thousands of clones, about 92% of them seen just once. Material for sequencing was T cells isolated from PBMCs. The receptors were gathered from a human donor in good health.

The J gene is TRBJ1-2, the V gene TRBV27; 7 nucleotides line up with TRBD1. V shed 2 bases, J shed 8 bases, and the junction held 5 bases outside the gene matches. Germline lookup yields CDR1 MNHEY and CDR2 SMNVEV (reference sequence). The CDR3 has 13 residues. The CDR3 loop is CASSLEGAGGYTF. The DNA for the CDR3 is TGTGCCAGCAGTTTAGAGGGGGCGGGCGGCTACACCTTC.

In its sample, this clone was seen once. The CDR3 reads CASSEGLSTGYGYTF. The CDR3 nucleotides read TGTGCCAGCAGTGAGGGGCTATCGACAGGATATGGCTACACCTTC. J is TRBJ1-2 and V is TRBV6-1; D may be TRBD1 (6 bases). Germline V CDR1 and CDR2: MNHNS, SASEGT. There are 15 residues in the CDR3. The ends were cut back, 3 bases at V and 5 bases at J, with 16 bases in the middle.

This chain uses TRBV4-1 with TRBJ2-7; D not resolved. This CDR3 comprises 13 residues. The V gene's germline CDR1 is MGHRA and CDR2 YSYEKL. V lost 1 base to trimming and J lost 2 bases, with 6 bases between them. The CDR3 sequence is CASSQGRPYEQYF. DNA for the CDR3: TGCGCCAGCAGCCAAGGCAGGCCCTACGAGCAGTACTTC.

This chain links TRBV15 with TRBJ2-3; TRBD2 matches 9 bases. The ends lost 5 bases at V and 4 bases at J; junction bases unmatched: 10. Germline V gene sequence: CDR1 LNHNV, CDR2 YYDKDF (reference sequence). The CDR3 spans 16 residues. The CDR3 nucleotides read TGTGCCACCAGCCGTCATAGCGGGAGTCGCGCAGATACGCAGTATTTT. Amino acid sequence: CATSRHSGSRADTQYF.

The gene calls are TRBV9 and TRBJ1-2; D is perhaps TRBD1 (5 bases). Germline V gene lookup returns CDR1 SGDLS and CDR2 YYNGEE. The CDR3 has 15 residues. Trimming cost V 4 bases and J 4 bases, with 17 bases left between them. As DNA, the CDR3 is TGTGCCAGCAGCCCAGCTGGAGGGGCACGCTATGGCTACACCTTC. The encoded protein is CASSPAGGARYGYTF.

This chain uses TRBV9 with TRBJ2-1; possibly TRBD2 for D (7 bases). CDR3 length: 14 residues. The V end lost 3 bases, the J end lost 4 bases, and 11 bases lay between the germline ends. Per germline, CDR1 SGDLS and CDR2 YYNGEE. The DNA of the CDR3 is TGTGCCAGCAGCGGGGGGGGGCAATACAATGAGCAGTTCTTC. Amino acid sequence: CASSGGGQYNEQFF.

In this sample, this clone turned up a few times. The chain couples TRBV19 to TRBJ1-1; D uncertain. The CDR3 spans 13 residues. Per the germline V gene, CDR1 is LNHDA and CDR2 is SQIVND (reference sequence). Trimming pared 8 bases from V and 1 base from J, leaving 11 bases between. CDR3 DNA: TGTGCCAGTTTGACACGGTGGAACACTGAAGCTTTCTTT. Amino acids: CASLTRWNTEAFF.

The genes are TRBV4-2 and TRBJ2-1; 7 positions agree with TRBD1. The CDR3 length is 17 residues. J gave up 2 bases and V 1 base, and 8 bases lay outside the gene matches. The germline V gene has CDR1 LGHNA and CDR2 YNFKEQ. As DNA, the CDR3 is TGTGCCAGCAGCCAAGGCGGTGACAGGGTAACCTACAATGAGCAGTTCTTC. Its translation: CASSQGGDRVTYNEQFF.

The V and J genes are TRBV9 and TRBJ2-1; D ambiguous. The germline V and J ends were trimmed by 3 bases and 0 bases, with 10 bases remaining between them. Germline values: CDR1 SGDLS, CDR2 YYNGEE. This CDR3 comprises 15 residues. The CDR3 DNA reads TGTGCCAGCAGCGGGTTGCGGAGCTCCTACAATGAGCAGTTCTTC. Translating it yields CASSGLRSSYNEQFF.

The V gene is TRBV6-1, the J gene TRBJ2-7, with D perhaps matching TRBD2 (7 bases). Per germline, CDR1 MNHNS and CDR2 SASEGT. The V gene lost 6 bases and the J gene lost 6 bases, with 12 bases spanning the gap. CDR3 length equals 12 residues. CDR3 in amino acids: CASRGGGGEQYF. DNA of the CDR3: TGTGCCAGCAGAGGGGGGGGCGGCGAGCAGTACTTC.

This chain connects TRBV7-8 to TRBJ1-2; 10 positions match TRBD1. V shed 5 bases, J shed 7 bases, and the junction held 7 bases outside the gene matches. This CDR3 has 14 residues. The germline V gene has CDR1 SGHVS and CDR2 FQNEAQ. The CDR3 is CASSPGTGDSGYTF. The CDR3 DNA reads as TGTGCCAGCAGCCCCGGGACAGGGGATTCTGGCTACACCTTC.

The CDR3 coding sequence is TGCGCCAGCAGCCCCGCGTCTAGCTACGAGACCCAGTACTTC. Residues: CASSPASSYETQYF. The V call is TRBV5-1, the J call TRBJ2-5; the D gene is possibly TRBD2 (5 bases). The CDR3 has 14 amino acids. CDR1 is SGHRS, CDR2 YFSETQ, per germline. Trimming took off 4 bases at V and 5 bases at J, with 15 bases between the two ends.

Regarding this clone: Other DNA sequences in the same sample also yield this CDR3. The CDR3 coding sequence is TGCGCCAGCAGCTTGGCGCCAGGGAACACTGAAGCTTTCTTT. Protein: CASSLAPGNTEAFF. V and J are TRBV5-1 and TRBJ1-1; no definite D call. The CDR3 loop spans 14 amino acids. Germline CDR1 SGHRS, CDR2 YFSETQ. Trimming left V 0 bases short and J 1 base short, with 7 bases between.

This rearrangement joins TRBV6-1 to TRBJ1-2; a weak D match, TRBD1 (6 bases). Trimming left V 4 bases short and J 3 bases short, with 15 bases between. CDR3 length: 15 residues. Germline values: CDR1 MNHNS, CDR2 SASEGT. The CDR3 reads CASSADSRGHYGYTF. The CDR3 DNA sequence: TGTGCCAGCAGTGCAGACAGCAGGGGCCACTATGGCTACACCTTC.

The rearrangement links TRBV5-1 to TRBJ1-6, with D possibly TRBD1 on 6 matching bases. The CDR3 runs 14 residues. CDR1 is SGHRS and CDR2 is YFSETQ in the germline V gene. Trimming pared 2 bases from V and 6 bases from J, leaving 9 bases between. CDR3 DNA: TGCGCCAGCAGCTTTGGCAGGGGTAATTCACCCCTCCACTTT. Its translation is CASSFGRGNSPLHF. Filled out from reference TRBV5-1 and TRBJ1-6, the complete variable domain reads KAGVTQTPRYLIKTRGQQVTLSCSPISGHRSVSWYQQTPGQGLQFLFEYFSETQRNKGNFPGRFSGRQFSNSRSEMNVSTLELGDSALYLCASSFGRGNSPLHFGNGTRLTVT.

V usage is TRBV27 and J usage is TRBJ1-2; perhaps TRBD1 as D (5 bases). This CDR3 comprises 13 residues. Deletions cut 6 bases from V and 6 bases from J, with 14 bases between. CDR1 is MNHEY and CDR2 is SMNVEV in the germline V gene (reference sequence). CDR3 sequence: CASRISGMDGYTF. The DNA of the CDR3 is TGTGCCAGCAGGATTTCAGGGATGGATGGCTACACCTTC.

The CDR3 coding sequence is TGTGCCAGCAGTTATCCTAGCGCATCCTACGAGCAGTACTTC. Protein: CASSYPSASYEQYF. The gene calls are TRBV6-1 and TRBJ2-7, with D possibly TRBD2 on 6 matching bases. V was cut by 5 bases and J by 1 base, with 12 bases left in between. The CDR3 runs to 14 residues. Germline loops: CDR1 MNHNS, CDR2 SASEGT.

The V call is TRBV7-8, the J call TRBJ1-2; possible D gene TRBD1, 6 bases. The V and J ends lost 5 bases and 4 bases respectively, with 17 bases between them. Germline V gene lookup returns CDR1 SGHVS and CDR2 FQNEAQ. The CDR3 is 15 amino acids. CDR3 sequence: CASSLSRVTGYGYTF. Here the CDR3 DNA reads TGTGCCAGCAGCCTTTCCCGGGTGACAGGCTATGGCTACACCTTC.

The count of this clone is one. J is TRBJ1-2 and V is TRBV11-3, with D perhaps matching TRBD1 (6 bases). V lost 4 bases to trimming and J lost 10 bases, with 10 bases between them. This CDR3 contains 11 residues. Germline V gene lookup returns CDR1 SGHNT and CDR2 YENEEA. The CDR3 bases are TGTGCCAGCAGCTCACAGGGAACCTACACCTTC. It codes for CASSSQGTYTF.